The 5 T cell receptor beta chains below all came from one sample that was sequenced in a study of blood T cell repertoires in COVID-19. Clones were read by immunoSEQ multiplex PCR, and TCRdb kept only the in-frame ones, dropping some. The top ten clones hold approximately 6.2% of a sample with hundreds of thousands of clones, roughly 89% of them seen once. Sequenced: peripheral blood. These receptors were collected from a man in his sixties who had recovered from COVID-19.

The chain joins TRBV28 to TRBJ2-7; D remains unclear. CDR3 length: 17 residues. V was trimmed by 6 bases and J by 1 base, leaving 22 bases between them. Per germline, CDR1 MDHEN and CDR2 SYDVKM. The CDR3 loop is CASRTPGQDRRSYEQYF. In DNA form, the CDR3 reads TGTGCCAGCAGGACGCCGGGTCAAGACCGTAGGTCCTACGAGCAGTACTTC.

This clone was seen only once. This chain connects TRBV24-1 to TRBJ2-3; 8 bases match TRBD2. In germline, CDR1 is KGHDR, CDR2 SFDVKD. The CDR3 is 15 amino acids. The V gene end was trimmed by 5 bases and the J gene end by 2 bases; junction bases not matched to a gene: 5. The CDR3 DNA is TGTGCCACCAGTGGGAGCGGGAGTTTCACAGATACGCAGTATTTT. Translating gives CATSGSGSFTDTQYF.

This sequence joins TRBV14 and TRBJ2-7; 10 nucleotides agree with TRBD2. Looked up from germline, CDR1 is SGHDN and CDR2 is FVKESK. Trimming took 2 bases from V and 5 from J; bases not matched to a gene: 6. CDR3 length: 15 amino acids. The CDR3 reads CASSQMGLATDEQYF. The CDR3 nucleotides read TGTGCCAGCAGCCAAATGGGACTAGCGACCGACGAGCAGTACTTC.

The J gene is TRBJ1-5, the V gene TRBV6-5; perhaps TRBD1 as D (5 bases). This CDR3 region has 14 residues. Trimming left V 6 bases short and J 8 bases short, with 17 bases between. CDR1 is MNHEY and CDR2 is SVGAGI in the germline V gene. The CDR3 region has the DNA TGTGCCAGCAGCTTTACAGGCACACGGGAGCCCCAGCATTTT. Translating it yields CASSFTGTREPQHF.

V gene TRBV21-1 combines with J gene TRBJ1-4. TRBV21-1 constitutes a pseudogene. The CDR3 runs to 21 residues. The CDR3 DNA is TGTGCCAGCAGCAAAGAGCGATCGCCACCTTACCCTTTTGCAACTAATGAAAAACTGTTTTTT. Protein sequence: CASSKERSPPYPFATNEKLFF.